The table lists the clone carrying this TCR beta chain with a few counts. What it recognizes is unknown. This specimen comes from a study of T-cell reconstitution after alpha-beta-depleted transplantation in children. CDR1 and CDR2 from the germline V gene are MNHNS and SASEGT. With V trimmed by 6 bases and J by 2 bases, 1 base remained unmatched. The CDR3 runs to 14 residues. Study conclusions and caveats: The study reportedly traced alpha-beta T cells about two months after transplant to several hundred expanded graft clones. The main origin of T-cell counts and diversity one year after transplant was newly produced T cells. Surviving recipient T cells and thymic progenitors produced the high day-60 TCRbeta diversity seen in some patients.

Unique molecular identifiers were incorporated when the TCRbeta library was constructed. MiXCR was run by TCRdb on the PCR reads, yielding one entry per CDR3 protein. Of roughly 120,000 distinct CDR3 sequences detected, approximately 10% appear once; the ten largest clones hold under 35%. The rearrangement links TRBV6-1 to TRBJ2-1; 10 positions agree with TRBD2. The receptor was isolated from a boy aged 2 to 10 with acute lymphoblastic leukemia, due to receive a stem cell transplant. The material sequenced was PBMCs, taken before TCRalphabeta/CD19-depleted stem cell transplant. CDR3 sequence reads: CASRSGRAYNEQFF. The CDR3 DNA follows: TGTGCCAGCAGGAGCGGGAGGGCCTACAATGAGCAGTTCTTC.